The 26 T cell receptor beta chains in this list originate from one sample, sequenced in a study of T cell clonotyping in hematopoietic cell transplantation. Time point here: recipient sample about 28 days before transplant, after cytoreduction. TCRdb's copy holds only in-frame clones and misses some; the assay was immunoSEQ multiplex PCR. Of 16,000 or so clones in the sample, 93% were seen once. This material consisted of peripheral blood mononuclear cells, taken before stem cell transplant. Every receptor here comes from a man between 18 and 35 years old with biphenotypic leukemia. Some clones in this sample may be carry-over from other donors' samples.

This rearrangement joins TRBV7-8 to TRBJ2-3; maybe TRBD2 (6 bases). CDR3 length: 16 residues. Trimming removed 1 base at V and 5 bases at J, with 16 bases between. CDR1 SGHVS and CDR2 FQNEAQ come from the germline V gene. The CDR3 DNA reads as TGTGCCAGCAGCTTAGGGGTGGACCCGCGGGGAGATACGCAGTATTTT. Residues: CASSLGVDPRGDTQYF. Based on the CDR3 plus reference TRBV7-8 and TRBJ2-3, the full variable domain is GAGVSQSPRYKVAKRGQDVALRCDPISGHVSLFWYQQALGQGPEFLTYFQNEAQLDKSGLPSDRFFAERPEGSVSTLKIQRTQQEDSAVYLCASSLGVDPRGDTQYFGPGTRLTVL.

The gene calls are TRBV2 and TRBJ2-7; D assignment may be TRBD1 or TRBD2 (5 bases each). This CDR3 spans 14 amino acids. The V gene's germline CDR1 is SNHLY and CDR2 FYNNEI. Between the trimmed V and J ends, which lost 6 bases and 4 bases, there was a span of 16 bases. The chain's CDR3 is CASRRNSEGYEQYF. For the CDR3, the DNA is TGTGCCAGCAGGCGGAACTCCGAGGGGTACGAGCAGTACTTC.

The chain combines TRBV11-2 with TRBJ2-1; weak D call: TRBD1 (6 bases). The CDR3 has 14 residues. The V gene's germline CDR1 is SGHAT and CDR2 FQNNGV. V lost 5 bases and J 10 bases, leaving 18 bases between the germline ends. The CDR3 is CASSQPPEDREQFF. CDR3 DNA: TGTGCCAGCAGCCAACCCCCCGAAGACAGGGAGCAGTTCTTC.

The CDR3 sequence: CASRTTGNTEAFF. For the CDR3, the DNA is TGCGCCAGCAGGACCACAGGGAACACTGAAGCTTTCTTT. This chain connects TRBV23-1 to TRBJ1-1; a weak D match, TRBD1 (5 bases). TRBV23-1 carries the ORF label, with uncertain function. Trimming took 6 bases from V and 1 from J, leaving 9 bases between them. There are 13 residues in the CDR3.

The chain has TRBV7-9 and TRBJ2-6; a weak D match, TRBD1 (6 bases). The CDR3 sequence is 15 residues long. Trimming stripped 3 bases from V and 0 bases from J, with 6 bases between. Germline CDR1 is SEHNR and CDR2 is FQNEAQ (reference sequence). In DNA form, the CDR3 reads TGTGCCAGCAGCTTCAGGGGCTCTGGGGCCAACGTCCTGACTTTC. This gives the protein CASSFRGSGANVLTF.

J is TRBJ1-2 and V is TRBV30; a weak D match, TRBD1 (6 bases). Trimming shortened V by 8 bases and J by 3 bases, and 16 bases separated the two germline ends. The CDR3 runs to 13 residues. In germline, CDR1 is GTSNPN, CDR2 SVGIG (reference sequence). The CDR3, as DNA: TGTGCCGGTAACAGGGTAATCGACTATGGCTACACCTTC. Amino acid sequence: CAGNRVIDYGYTF.

This chain connects TRBV7-2 to TRBJ1-1, with D tentatively TRBD1 (6 bases). The CDR3 loop spans 16 amino acids. Germline-derived CDR1 and CDR2 are SGHTA and FQGNSA. The V gene lost 3 bases and the J gene lost 0 bases, with 14 bases spanning the gap. DNA of the CDR3: TGTGCCAGCAGCTTCAAAGGGACATCAATGAACACTGAAGCTTTCTTT. Encoded protein: CASSFKGTSMNTEAFF. Supplemented by reference TRBV7-2 and TRBJ1-1, the full variable domain reads GAGVSQSPSNKVTEKGKDVELRCDPISGHTALYWYRQSLGQGLEFLIYFQGNSAPDKSGLPSDRFSAERTGGSVSTLTIQRTQQEDSAVYLCASSFKGTSMNTEAFFGQGTRLTVV.

CDR3 amino acids: CASSFSPPGQGSSPLHF. The CDR3 coding sequence is TGCGCCAGCAGCTTCTCGCCTCCGGGACAGGGCAGCTCACCCCTCCACTTT. The chain is built from TRBV5-1 and TRBJ1-6; 9 nucleotides match TRBD1. Looked up from germline, CDR1 is SGHRS and CDR2 is YFSETQ. The CDR3 has 17 residues. The J segment lost 10 bases and the V segment lost 2 bases, leaving 13 bases of the junction unmatched. Full variable domain (rest looked up from reference TRBV5-1 and TRBJ1-6): KAGVTQTPRYLIKTRGQQVTLSCSPISGHRSVSWYQQTPGQGLQFLFEYFSETQRNKGNFPGRFSGRQFSNSRSEMNVSTLELGDSALYLCASSFSPPGQGSSPLHFGNGTRLTVT.

The chain links TRBV29-1 to TRBJ1-1; weak D call: TRBD1 (6 bases). There are 12 residues in the CDR3. Trimming cost V 7 bases and J 2 bases, with 11 bases left between them. The V gene's germline CDR1 is SQVTM and CDR2 ANQGSEA. As DNA, the CDR3 is TGCAGCGCAAAACAGGGTAACACTGAAGCTTTCTTT. This codes for CSAKQGNTEAFF.

This clone showed up just once. This rearrangement joins TRBV9 to TRBJ1-6; D uncertain. The CDR3 consists of 13 residues. The V gene lost 3 bases and the J gene lost 5 bases, with 6 bases spanning the gap. CDR1 and CDR2 from the germline V gene are SGDLS and YYNGEE. The CDR3 nucleotides read TGTGCCAGCAGCGGAAGGAATAATTCACCCCTCCACTTT. Translating it yields CASSGRNNSPLHF.

The CDR3 nucleotides are TGTGCCAGTACCCCTGGGACAGGGCGGAATCAGCCCCAGCATTTT. The encoded protein is CASTPGTGRNQPQHF. The rearrangement joins TRBV28 to TRBJ1-5; 9 nucleotides match TRBD1. Germline lookup yields CDR1 MDHEN and CDR2 SYDVKM. J was trimmed by 4 bases and V by 9 bases; bases with no gene match: 10. CDR3 length: 15 residues.

The genes are TRBV7-2 and TRBJ2-5, with D tentatively TRBD1 (5 bases). V lost 5 bases and J lost 1, with 8 bases in between. The germline V gene encodes CDR1 SGHTA and CDR2 FQGNSA. The CDR3 is made up of 13 amino acids. The CDR3: CASSRQFQETQYF. The CDR3 bases are TGTGCCAGCAGCCGACAGTTCCAAGAGACCCAGTACTTC.

The chain combines TRBV13 with TRBJ1-1; D perhaps matches TRBD1 (5 bases). Germline V gene lookup returns CDR1 PRHDT and CDR2 FYEKMQ (reference sequence). The CDR3 length is 17 residues. The V and J ends lost 5 bases and 7 bases respectively, with 26 bases between them. CDR3 sequence reads: CASSPRMIQPSGVEAFF. CDR3 in DNA: TGTGCCAGCAGCCCCCGCATGATACAGCCATCGGGGGTTGAAGCTTTCTTT.

The J gene is TRBJ2-7, the V gene TRBV25-1, with D maybe TRBD2 (6 bases). The V gene lost 2 bases and the J gene lost 6 bases, with 8 bases spanning the gap. Per the germline V gene, CDR1 is MGHDK and CDR2 is SYGVNS. CDR3 length: 12 amino acids. The CDR3 bases are TGTGCCAGCAGTGAAACTAGCACCGAGCAGTACTTC. Its protein product is CASSETSTEQYF.

The rearrangement links TRBV28 to TRBJ2-1; 10 bases align to TRBD1. The ends lost 6 bases at V and 4 bases at J; junction bases unmatched: 6. This CDR3 region has 15 residues. From germline, CDR1 is MDHEN and CDR2 SYDVKM. CDR3 residues: CASRPGQGEYNEQFF. The CDR3 nucleotides read TGTGCCAGCAGGCCAGGACAGGGGGAATACAATGAGCAGTTCTTC. Drawing the rest from reference TRBV28 and TRBJ2-1, the complete variable domain is DVKVTQSSRYLVKRTGEKVFLECVQDMDHENMFWYRQDPGLGLRLIYFSYDVKMKEKGDIPEGYSVSREKKERFSLILESASTNQTSMYLCASRPGQGEYNEQFFGPGTRLTVL.

The chain links TRBV30 to TRBJ1-2; TRBD1 aligns across 10 bases. Per the germline V gene, CDR1 is GTSNPN and CDR2 is SVGIG (reference sequence). The ends lost 6 bases at V and 3 bases at J; junction bases unmatched: 10. The CDR3 sequence is 15 residues long. This CDR3 reads CACPWRDRGDYGYTF. CDR3 nucleotides: TGTGCCTGCCCTTGGCGGGACAGGGGAGACTATGGCTACACCTTC.

This chain uses TRBV5-1 with TRBJ1-6; possibly TRBD1 for D (5 bases). The ends were cut back, 8 bases at V and 7 bases at J, with 13 bases in the middle. The CDR3 runs 13 residues. Germline V gene data show CDR1 as SGHRS and CDR2 as YFSETQ. CDR3 sequence (DNA): TGCGCCAGTACATCACAGGAAAATTCACCCCTCCACTTT. This gives the protein CASTSQENSPLHF.

The chain combines TRBV9 with TRBJ1-6; the D gene is possibly TRBD1 (5 bases). This CDR3 has 17 residues. Looked up from germline, CDR1 is SGDLS and CDR2 is YYNGEE. With 4 bases removed from V and 7 bases from J, the gap between germline ends came to 21 bases. CDR3 coding DNA: TGTGCCAGCAGCACCCCCCGGGAGGGACCATCCAATTCACCCCTCCACTTT. Translating it yields CASSTPREGPSNSPLHF.

The genes are TRBV6-6 and TRBJ1-3, with 7 positions matching TRBD1. With V trimmed by 6 bases and J by 4 bases, 6 bases remained unmatched. CDR3 length: 14 residues. Per germline, CDR1 MNHNY and CDR2 SVGAGI (reference sequence). This CDR3 is CASRTGLTGNTIYF. CDR3 DNA sequence: TGTGCCAGCAGGACAGGGTTGACGGGAAACACCATATATTTT.

This sequence joins TRBV11-2 and TRBJ1-2; a weak D match, TRBD1 (6 bases). Trimming removed 7 bases from V and 2 bases from J, with 17 bases in between. Germline V gives CDR1 SGHAT, CDR2 FQNNGV. This CDR3 has 15 residues. The CDR3 nucleotides read TGTGCCAGCACACGAGGGGGGGCTGAGAACTATGGCTACACCTTC. It translates to CASTRGGAENYGYTF.

The V gene is TRBV6-1, the J gene TRBJ1-1; 10 nucleotides match TRBD1. The V segment lost 8 bases and the J segment 0 bases; nucleotides outside the gene matches: 3. The CDR3 runs to 14 residues. CDR1 is MNHNS and CDR2 is SASEGT in the germline V gene. In DNA, the CDR3 is TGTGCCAGCCGGGACAGGGGTATGAACACTGAAGCTTTCTTT. Translation gives CASRDRGMNTEAFF.

The J gene is TRBJ2-7, the V gene TRBV11-2; a possible D gene is TRBD1 (5 bases). The CDR3 is 15 residues long. V was shortened by 4 bases and J by 4 bases, with 17 bases between the two germline ends. CDR1 is SGHAT, CDR2 FQNNGV, per germline. Here the CDR3 DNA reads TGTGCCAGCAGCTCCGGACCGACAGTCTTTTACGAGCAGTACTTC. It yields the protein CASSSGPTVFYEQYF.

Details on this clone: This CDR3 is also generated by other DNA sequences in the sample. The chain joins TRBV5-6 to TRBJ2-7; D ambiguous. The CDR3 has 13 residues. Per germline, CDR1 SGHDT and CDR2 YYEEEE. With 2 bases removed from V and 1 base from J, the gap between germline ends came to 7 bases. The CDR3 sequence is CASSFGRSYEQYF. In DNA, the CDR3 is TGTGCCAGCAGCTTTGGTAGGTCCTACGAGCAGTACTTC.

The V call is TRBV5-6, the J call TRBJ2-7; maybe TRBD1 (6 bases). Germline V lookup: CDR1 SGHDT, CDR2 YYEEEE. The CDR3 contains 13 residues. V dropped 2 bases and J dropped 5 bases, with 11 bases sitting between them. The CDR3 here is CASSFGRGNEQYF. The CDR3, as DNA: TGTGCCAGCAGCTTCGGCAGGGGAAACGAGCAGTACTTC.

The CDR3 DNA reads TGTGCCAGCAGTTCCCACCCTCAGGGTGGGAACTACGAGCAGTACTTC. It specifies CASSSHPQGGNYEQYF. The chain uses TRBV6-5 and TRBJ2-7; TRBD1 is a possible D gene (5 bases). Germline V gene data show CDR1 as MNHEY and CDR2 as SVGAGI. The germline V and J ends were trimmed by 4 bases and 3 bases, with 19 bases remaining between them. The length of the CDR3 is 16 residues.

The gene calls are TRBV6-5 and TRBJ2-7; 8 positions match TRBD2. This CDR3 is built from 16 residues. The J segment lost 5 bases and the V segment lost 2 bases, leaving 11 bases of the junction unmatched. Germline loops: CDR1 MNHEY, CDR2 SVGAGI. The CDR3 sequence is CASSYGLATKGHEQYF. CDR3 in DNA: TGTGCCAGCAGTTACGGACTAGCAACTAAGGGGCACGAGCAGTACTTC.